These 2 T cell receptor beta chains were sequenced from one sample in a study of T-cell reconstitution after alpha-beta-depleted transplantation in children. TCRbeta library construction was performed incorporating unique molecular identifiers. TCRdb reprocessed the PCR reads via MiXCR and lists one record per CDR3 protein. Of about 300,000 distinct CDR3 sequences detected, roughly 7.8% appear once; the ten largest clones hold approximately 8.2%. Study-wide results and caveats: When one year had passed after transplant, most T-cell counts and diversity came from newly produced T cells.

These receptors' antigens are unknown. Sequenced material: peripheral blood, taken 360 days after TCRalphabeta/CD19-depleted stem cell transplant. The receptors derive from a female patient aged 2 to 10 who had a stem cell transplant for Fanconi anemia, so the T cells may come from the graft donor.

At least ten counts were recorded for this clonotype. The CDR3 sequence is CASRVSIGEAFF. CDR3 coding DNA: TGTGCCAGCAGAGTTTCAATTGGGGAAGCTTTCTTT. The V call is TRBV6-6, the J call TRBJ1-1, with D hard to call. Per germline, CDR1 MNHNY and CDR2 SVGAGI (reference sequence). Trimming stripped 6 bases from V and 8 bases from J, with 13 bases between. The CDR3 totals 12 residues.

The sample holds many counts of this clonotype. V usage is TRBV4-2 and J usage is TRBJ1-3; D uncertain. Trimming removed 0 bases from V and 0 bases from J, with 12 bases in between. CDR3 length: 17 amino acids. Germline V lookup: CDR1 LGHNA, CDR2 YNFKEQ. The CDR3 is CASSQDTGAFSGNTIYF. The CDR3 DNA reads TGTGCCAGCAGCCAAGATACGGGAGCCTTCTCTGGAAACACCATATATTTT.